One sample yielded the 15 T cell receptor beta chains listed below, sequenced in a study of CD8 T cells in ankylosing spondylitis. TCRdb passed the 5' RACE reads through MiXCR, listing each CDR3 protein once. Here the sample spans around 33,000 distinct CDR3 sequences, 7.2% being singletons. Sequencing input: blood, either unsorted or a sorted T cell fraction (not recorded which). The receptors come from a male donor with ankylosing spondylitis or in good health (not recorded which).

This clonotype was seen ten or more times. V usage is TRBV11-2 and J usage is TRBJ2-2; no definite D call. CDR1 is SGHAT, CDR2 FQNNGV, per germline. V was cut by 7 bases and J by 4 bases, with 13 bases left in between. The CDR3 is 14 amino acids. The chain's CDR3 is CASTPQWGTGELFF. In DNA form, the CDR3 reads TGTGCCAGCACCCCCCAGTGGGGCACCGGGGAGCTGTTTTTT. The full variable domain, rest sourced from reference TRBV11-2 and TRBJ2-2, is EAGVAQSPRYKIIEKRQSVAFWCNPISGHATLYWYQQILGQGPKLLIQFQNNGVVDDSQLPKDRFSAERLKGVDSTLKIQPAKLEDSAVYLCASTPQWGTGELFFGEGSRLTVL.

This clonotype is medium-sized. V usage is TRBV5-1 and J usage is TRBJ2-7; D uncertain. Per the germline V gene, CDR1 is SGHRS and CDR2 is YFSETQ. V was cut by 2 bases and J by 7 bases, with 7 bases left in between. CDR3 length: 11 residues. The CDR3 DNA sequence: TGCGCCAGCAGCTTTGGGCGGGAGCAGTACTTC. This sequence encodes CASSFGREQYF.

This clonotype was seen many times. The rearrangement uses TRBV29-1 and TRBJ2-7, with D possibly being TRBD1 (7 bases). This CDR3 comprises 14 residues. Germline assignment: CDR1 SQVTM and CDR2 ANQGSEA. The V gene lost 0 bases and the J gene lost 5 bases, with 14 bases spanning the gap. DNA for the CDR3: TGCAGCGTTGAAGAAGGCAGGGGGGCAGACGAGCAGTACTTC. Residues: CSVEEGRGADEQYF.

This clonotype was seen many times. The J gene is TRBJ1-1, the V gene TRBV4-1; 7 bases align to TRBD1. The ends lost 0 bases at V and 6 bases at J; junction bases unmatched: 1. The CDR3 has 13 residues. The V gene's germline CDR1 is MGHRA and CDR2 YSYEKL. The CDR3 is CASSQDQGAEAFF. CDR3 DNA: TGCGCCAGCAGCCAAGATCAGGGGGCTGAAGCTTTCTTT.

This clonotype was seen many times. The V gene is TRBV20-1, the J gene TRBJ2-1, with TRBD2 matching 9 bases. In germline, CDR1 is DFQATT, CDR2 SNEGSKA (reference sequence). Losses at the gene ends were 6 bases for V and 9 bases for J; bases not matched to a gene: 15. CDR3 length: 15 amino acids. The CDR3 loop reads CSARTGLAGAGEQFF. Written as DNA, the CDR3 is TGCAGTGCCCGGACGGGATTAGCGGGAGCTGGTGAGCAGTTCTTC.

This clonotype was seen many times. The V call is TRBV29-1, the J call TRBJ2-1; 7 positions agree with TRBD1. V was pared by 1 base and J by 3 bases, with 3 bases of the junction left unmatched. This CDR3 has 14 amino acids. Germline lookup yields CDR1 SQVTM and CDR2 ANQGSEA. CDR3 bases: TGCAGCGTTGAAGTACAGGGGCGCTACAATGAGCAGTTCTTC. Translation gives CSVEVQGRYNEQFF.

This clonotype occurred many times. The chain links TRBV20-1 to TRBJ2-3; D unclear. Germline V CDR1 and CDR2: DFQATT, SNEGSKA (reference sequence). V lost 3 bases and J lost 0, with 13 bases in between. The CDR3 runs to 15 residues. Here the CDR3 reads CSASGDFTSTDTQYF. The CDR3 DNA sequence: TGCAGTGCTAGCGGCGACTTCACTAGCACAGATACGCAGTATTTT.

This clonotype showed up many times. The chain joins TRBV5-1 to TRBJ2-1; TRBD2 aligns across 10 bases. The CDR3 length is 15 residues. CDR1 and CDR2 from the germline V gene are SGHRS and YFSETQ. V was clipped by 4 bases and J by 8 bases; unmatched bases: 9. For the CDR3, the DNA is TGCGCCAGCAGCCTTACTAGCGGGAACATCGATGAGCAGTTCTTC. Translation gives CASSLTSGNIDEQFF.

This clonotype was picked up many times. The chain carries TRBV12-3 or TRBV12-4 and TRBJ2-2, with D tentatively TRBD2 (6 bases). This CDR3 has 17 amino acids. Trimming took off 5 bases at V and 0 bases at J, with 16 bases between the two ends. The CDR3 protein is CASSPGLLAANTGELFF. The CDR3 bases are TGTGCCAGCAGTCCGGGACTCCTTGCCGCGAACACCGGGGAGCTGTTTTTT.

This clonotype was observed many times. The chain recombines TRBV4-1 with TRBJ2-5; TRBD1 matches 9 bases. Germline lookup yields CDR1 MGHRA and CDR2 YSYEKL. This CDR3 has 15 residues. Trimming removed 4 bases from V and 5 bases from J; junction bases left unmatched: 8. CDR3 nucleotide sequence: TGCGCCAGCAGCCTTACAGGGGGCTCGGGGGAGACCCAGTACTTC. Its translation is CASSLTGGSGETQYF.

CDR3 residues: CASNTPNTEAFF. For the CDR3, the DNA is TGTGCCAGCAACACACCAAACACTGAAGCTTTCTTT. V gene TRBV5-4 combines with J gene TRBJ1-1; D is undetermined. The V end lost 6 bases, the J end lost 2 bases, and 8 bases lay between the germline ends. Germline CDR1 is SGHNT and CDR2 is YYREEE (reference sequence). The CDR3 has 12 amino acids.

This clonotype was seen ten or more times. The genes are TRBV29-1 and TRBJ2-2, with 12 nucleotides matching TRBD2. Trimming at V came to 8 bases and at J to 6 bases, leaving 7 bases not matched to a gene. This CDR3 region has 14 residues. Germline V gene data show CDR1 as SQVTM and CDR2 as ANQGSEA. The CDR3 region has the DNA TGCAGCATTACGACTAGCGGGAGTGCCGGGGAGCTGTTTTTT. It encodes CSITTSGSAGELFF.

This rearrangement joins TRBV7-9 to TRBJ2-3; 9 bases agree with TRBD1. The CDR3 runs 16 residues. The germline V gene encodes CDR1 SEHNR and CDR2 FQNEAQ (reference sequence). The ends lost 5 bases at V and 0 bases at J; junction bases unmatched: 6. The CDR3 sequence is CASSTGTGLSTDTQYF. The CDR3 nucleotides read TGTGCCAGCAGCACCGGGACAGGGCTTAGCACAGATACGCAGTATTTT.

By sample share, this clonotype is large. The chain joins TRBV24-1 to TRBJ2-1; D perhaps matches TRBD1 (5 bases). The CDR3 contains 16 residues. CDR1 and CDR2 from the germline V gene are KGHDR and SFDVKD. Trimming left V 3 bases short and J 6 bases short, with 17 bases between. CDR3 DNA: TGTGCCACCAGTGATGAAAGGGGATCCAATGGCAATGAGCAGTTCTTC. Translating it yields CATSDERGSNGNEQFF.

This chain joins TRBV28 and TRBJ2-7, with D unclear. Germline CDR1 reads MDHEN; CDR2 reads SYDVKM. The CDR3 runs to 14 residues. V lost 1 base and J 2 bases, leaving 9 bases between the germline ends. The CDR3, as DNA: TGTGCCAGCAGTTTATCCCCACTAACCTACGAGCAGTACTTC. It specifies CASSLSPLTYEQYF. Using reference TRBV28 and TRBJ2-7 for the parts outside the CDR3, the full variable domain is DVKVTQSSRYLVKRTGEKVFLECVQDMDHENMFWYRQDPGLGLRLIYFSYDVKMKEKGDIPEGYSVSREKKERFSLILESASTNQTSMYLCASSLSPLTYEQYFGPGTRLTVT.